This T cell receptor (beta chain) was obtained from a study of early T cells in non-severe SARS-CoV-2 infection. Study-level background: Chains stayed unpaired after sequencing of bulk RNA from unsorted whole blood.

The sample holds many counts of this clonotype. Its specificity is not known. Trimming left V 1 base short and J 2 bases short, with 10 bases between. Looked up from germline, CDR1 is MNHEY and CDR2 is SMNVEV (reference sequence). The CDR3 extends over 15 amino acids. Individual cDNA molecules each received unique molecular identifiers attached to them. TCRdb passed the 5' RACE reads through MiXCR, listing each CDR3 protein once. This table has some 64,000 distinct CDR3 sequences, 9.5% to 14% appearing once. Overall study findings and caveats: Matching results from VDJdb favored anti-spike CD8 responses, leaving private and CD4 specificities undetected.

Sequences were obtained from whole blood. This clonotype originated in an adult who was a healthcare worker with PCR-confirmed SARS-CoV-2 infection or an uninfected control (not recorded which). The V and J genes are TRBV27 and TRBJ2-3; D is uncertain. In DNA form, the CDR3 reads TGTGCCAGCAGTTTATTCCAGCCATCCACAGATACGCAGTATTTT. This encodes CASSLFQPSTDTQYF.